This record concerns one T cell receptor (beta chain) sequence. This entry belongs to a study of identical twins. TCRdb re-called the 5' RACE reads with MiXCR, one entry per CDR3 protein. The sample lists 200,000 to 250,000 distinct CDR3 sequences, under 10% occurring once. CDR1 is LGHNA, CDR2 YNFKEQ, per germline. After removal of 1 base from V and 4 bases from J, the junction contained 8 bases not matched to a gene. CDR3 size: 16 residues. This sample also appeared in a second study, on yellow fever vaccine responses in identical twins.

This clonotype was sampled from a woman aged 18-29 years in good health. Sequencing was carried out using memory (CD45RO+) T cells sorted from blood. This chain joins TRBV4-2 and TRBJ2-7, with 9 nucleotides matching TRBD1. The DNA of the CDR3 is TGTGCCAGCAGCCAAGTTCCGGGACAGGGAGAGTACGAGCAGTACTTC. This codes for CASSQVPGQGEYEQYF.